This T cell receptor (beta chain) was sequenced for a study of molecular identifiers for immune sequencing clone quantification. Germline V gene lookup returns CDR1 MNHEY and CDR2 SVGAGI. Trimming took 4 bases from V and 4 from J; bases not matched to a gene: 6. The CDR3 has 14 amino acids. TCRdb reanalysed the PCR reads using MiXCR and keeps one entry per CDR3 protein. The table includes about 640,000 distinct CDR3 sequences, around 20% detected once. The table lists this clonotype with many counts. The source is a human donor in good health. Some libraries in this study had Jurkat cell RNA spiked in. The chain joins TRBV6-5 to TRBJ1-1; 7 positions match TRBD1. Sequencing was performed on naive CD8+ T cells from blood, with Jurkat cell RNA spiked in. Indicated subset: FACS-sorted CD8+CD4-CCR7+CD45RA+ naive T cells. This CDR3 reads CASSWQGEGTEAFF. CDR3 sequence (DNA): TGTGCCAGCAGTTGGCAGGGGGAAGGCACTGAAGCTTTCTTT.